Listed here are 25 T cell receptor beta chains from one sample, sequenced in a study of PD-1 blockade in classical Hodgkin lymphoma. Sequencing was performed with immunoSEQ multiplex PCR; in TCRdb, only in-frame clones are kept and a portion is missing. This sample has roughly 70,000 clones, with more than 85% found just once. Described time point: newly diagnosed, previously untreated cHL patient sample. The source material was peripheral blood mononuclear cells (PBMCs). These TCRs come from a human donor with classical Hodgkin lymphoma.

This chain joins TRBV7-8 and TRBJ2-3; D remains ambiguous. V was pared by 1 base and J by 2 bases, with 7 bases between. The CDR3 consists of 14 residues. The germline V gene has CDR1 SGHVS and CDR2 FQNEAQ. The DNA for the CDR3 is TGTGCCAGCAGCTTAGGAGCGCACACAGATACGCAGTATTTT. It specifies CASSLGAHTDTQYF.

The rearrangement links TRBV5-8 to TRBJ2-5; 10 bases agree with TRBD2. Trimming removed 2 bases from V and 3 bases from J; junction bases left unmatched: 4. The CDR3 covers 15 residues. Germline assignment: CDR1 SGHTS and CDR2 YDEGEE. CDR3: CASSLGTSVEETQYF. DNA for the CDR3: TGTGCCAGCAGCTTAGGGACTAGCGTAGAAGAGACCCAGTACTTC. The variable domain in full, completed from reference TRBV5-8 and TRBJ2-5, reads EAGVTQSPTHLIKTRGQQATLRCSPISGHTSVYWYQQALGLGLQFLLWYDEGEERNRGNFPPRFSGRQFPNYSSELNVNALELEDSALYLCASSLGTSVEETQYFGPGTRLLVL.

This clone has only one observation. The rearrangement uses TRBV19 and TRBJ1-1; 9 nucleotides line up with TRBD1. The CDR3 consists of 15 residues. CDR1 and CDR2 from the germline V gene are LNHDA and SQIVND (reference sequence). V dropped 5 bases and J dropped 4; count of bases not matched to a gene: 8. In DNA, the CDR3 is TGTGCCAGTAGTCCGGGACAGGGAGGTTTCACTGAAGCTTTCTTT. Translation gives CASSPGQGGFTEAFF. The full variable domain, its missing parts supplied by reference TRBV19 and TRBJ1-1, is DGGITQSPKYLFRKEGQNVTLSCEQNLNHDAMYWYRQDPGQGLRLIYYSQIVNDFQKGDIAEGYSVSREKKESFPLTVTSAQKNPTAFYLCASSPGQGGFTEAFFGQGTRLTVV.

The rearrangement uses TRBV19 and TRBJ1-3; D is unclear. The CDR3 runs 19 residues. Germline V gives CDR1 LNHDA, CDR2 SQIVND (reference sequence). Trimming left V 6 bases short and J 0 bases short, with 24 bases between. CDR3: CASRTIGQAAQSSGNTIYF. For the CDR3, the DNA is TGTGCCAGTAGGACTATTGGGCAGGCGGCACAAAGCTCTGGAAACACCATATATTTT.

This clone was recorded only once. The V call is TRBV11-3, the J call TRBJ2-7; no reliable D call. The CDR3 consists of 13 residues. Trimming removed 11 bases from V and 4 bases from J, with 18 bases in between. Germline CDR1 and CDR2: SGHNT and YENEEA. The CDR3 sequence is CAGIKRDSYEQYF. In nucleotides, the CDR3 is TGTGCCGGAATAAAGCGAGACTCTTACGAGCAGTACTTC.

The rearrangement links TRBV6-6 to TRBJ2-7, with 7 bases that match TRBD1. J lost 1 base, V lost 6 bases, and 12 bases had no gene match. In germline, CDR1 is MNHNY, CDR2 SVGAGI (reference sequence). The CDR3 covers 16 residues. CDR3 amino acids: CASSAQRAGGSYEQYF. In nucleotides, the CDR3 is TGTGCCAGCAGCGCCCAAAGAGCAGGGGGTTCCTACGAGCAGTACTTC.

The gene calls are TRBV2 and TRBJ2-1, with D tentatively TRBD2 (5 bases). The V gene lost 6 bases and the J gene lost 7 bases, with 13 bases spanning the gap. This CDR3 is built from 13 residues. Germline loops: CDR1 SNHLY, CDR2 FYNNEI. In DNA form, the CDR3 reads TGTGCCAGCAGGCAGTTCGGCGGGAATGAGCAGTTCTTC. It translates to CASRQFGGNEQFF.

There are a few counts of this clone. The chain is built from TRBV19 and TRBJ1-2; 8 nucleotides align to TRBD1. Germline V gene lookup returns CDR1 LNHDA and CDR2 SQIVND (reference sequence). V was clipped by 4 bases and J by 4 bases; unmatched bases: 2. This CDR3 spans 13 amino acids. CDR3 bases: TGTGCCAGTAGTAATACAGGGGGCTATGGCTACACCTTC. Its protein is CASSNTGGYGYTF.

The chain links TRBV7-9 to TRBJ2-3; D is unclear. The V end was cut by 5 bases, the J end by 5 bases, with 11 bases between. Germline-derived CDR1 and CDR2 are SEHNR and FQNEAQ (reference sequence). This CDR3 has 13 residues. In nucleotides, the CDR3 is TGTGCCAGCAGCCATGAGTGGAGAGATACGCAGTATTTT. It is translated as CASSHEWRDTQYF.

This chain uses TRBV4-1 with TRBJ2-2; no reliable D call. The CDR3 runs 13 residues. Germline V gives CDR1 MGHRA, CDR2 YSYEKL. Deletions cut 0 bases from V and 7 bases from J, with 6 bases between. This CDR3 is CASSQDAIGELFF. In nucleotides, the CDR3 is TGCGCCAGCAGCCAAGATGCCATCGGGGAGCTGTTTTTT.

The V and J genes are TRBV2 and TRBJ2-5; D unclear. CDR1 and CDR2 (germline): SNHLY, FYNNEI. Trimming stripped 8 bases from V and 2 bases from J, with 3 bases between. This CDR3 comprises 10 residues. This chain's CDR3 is CASEQETQYF. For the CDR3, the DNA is TGTGCCAGCGAGCAAGAGACCCAGTACTTC.

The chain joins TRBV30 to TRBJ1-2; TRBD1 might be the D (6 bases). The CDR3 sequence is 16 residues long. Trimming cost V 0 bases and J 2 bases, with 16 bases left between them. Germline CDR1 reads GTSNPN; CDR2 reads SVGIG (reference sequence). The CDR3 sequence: CAWSVLRQGRNYGYTF. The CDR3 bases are TGTGCCTGGAGTGTACTTCGGCAGGGGAGGAACTATGGCTACACCTTC. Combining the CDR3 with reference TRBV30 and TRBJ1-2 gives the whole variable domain SQTIHQWPATLVQPVGSPLSLECTVEGTSNPNLYWYRQAAGRGLQLLFYSVGIGQISSEVPQNLSASRPQDRQFILSSKKLLLSDSGFYLCAWSVLRQGRNYGYTFGSGTRLTVV.

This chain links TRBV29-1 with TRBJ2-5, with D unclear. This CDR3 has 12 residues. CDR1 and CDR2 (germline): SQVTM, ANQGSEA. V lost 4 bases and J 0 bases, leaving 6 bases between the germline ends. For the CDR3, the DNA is TGCAGCGTTGTCGGGTACCAAGAGACCCAGTACTTC. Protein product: CSVVGYQETQYF. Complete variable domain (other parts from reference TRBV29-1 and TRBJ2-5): SAVISQKPSRDICQRGTSLTIQCQVDSQVTMMFWYRQQPGQSLTLIATANQGSEATYESGFVIDKFPISRPNLTFSTLTVSNMSPEDSSIYLCSVVGYQETQYFGPGTRLLVL.

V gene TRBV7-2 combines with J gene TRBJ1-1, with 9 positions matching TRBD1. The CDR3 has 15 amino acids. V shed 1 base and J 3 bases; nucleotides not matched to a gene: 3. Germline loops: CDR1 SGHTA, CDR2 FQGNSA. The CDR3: CASSLETGGHTEAFF. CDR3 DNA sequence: TGTGCCAGCAGCTTAGAGACAGGGGGGCACACTGAAGCTTTCTTT.

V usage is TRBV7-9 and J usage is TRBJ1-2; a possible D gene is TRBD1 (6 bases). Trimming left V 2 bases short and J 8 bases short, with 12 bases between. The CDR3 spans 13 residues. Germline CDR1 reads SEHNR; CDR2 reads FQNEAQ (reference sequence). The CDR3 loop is CASSLRQVQGYTF. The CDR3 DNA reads TGTGCCAGCAGCTTACGACAGGTCCAGGGCTACACCTTC.

CDR3 sequence (DNA): TGTGCCAGTAGTAACATTCTGACAGGGGAGAGAGGGGCTTTCTTT. This codes for CASSNILTGERGAFF. This sequence joins TRBV19 and TRBJ1-1; TRBD1 agrees at 8 bases. Trimming took 4 bases from V and 11 from J; bases not matched to a gene: 15. Germline V gene lookup returns CDR1 LNHDA and CDR2 SQIVND (reference sequence). The CDR3 is 15 amino acids.

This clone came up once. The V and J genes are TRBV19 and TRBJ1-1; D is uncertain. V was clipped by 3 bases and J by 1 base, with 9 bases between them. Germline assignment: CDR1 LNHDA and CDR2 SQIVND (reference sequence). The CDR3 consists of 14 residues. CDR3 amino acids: CASSIASPNTEAFF. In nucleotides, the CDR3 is TGTGCCAGTAGTATTGCCAGCCCGAACACTGAAGCTTTCTTT.

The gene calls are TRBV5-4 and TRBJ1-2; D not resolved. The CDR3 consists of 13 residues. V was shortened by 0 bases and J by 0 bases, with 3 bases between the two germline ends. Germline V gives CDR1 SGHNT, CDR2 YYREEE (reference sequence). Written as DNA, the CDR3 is TGTGCCAGCAGCTTGGTGACTAACTATGGCTACACCTTC. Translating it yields CASSLVTNYGYTF.

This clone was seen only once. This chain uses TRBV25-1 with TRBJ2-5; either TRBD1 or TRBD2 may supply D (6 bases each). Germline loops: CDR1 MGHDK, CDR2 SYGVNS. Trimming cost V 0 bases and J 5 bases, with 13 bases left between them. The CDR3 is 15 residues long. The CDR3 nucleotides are TGTGCCAGCAGTGAATACTCGGGGGCGCTTGAGACCCAGTACTTC. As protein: CASSEYSGALETQYF.

The CDR3 DNA reads as TGTGCCTGGAGACCAGGGATTGGGGGCTACACCTTC. Translated: CAWRPGIGGYTF. The chain carries TRBV30 and TRBJ1-2; D may be TRBD1 (5 bases). Per the germline V gene, CDR1 is GTSNPN and CDR2 is SVGIG (reference sequence). The CDR3 loop spans 12 amino acids. V was clipped by 3 bases and J by 8 bases, with 13 bases between them.

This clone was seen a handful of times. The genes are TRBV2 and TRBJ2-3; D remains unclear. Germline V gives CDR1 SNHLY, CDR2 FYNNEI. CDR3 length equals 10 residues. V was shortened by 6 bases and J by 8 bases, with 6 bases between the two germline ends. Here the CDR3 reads CASRRSTQYF. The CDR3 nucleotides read TGTGCCAGCAGGCGATCTACGCAGTATTTT.

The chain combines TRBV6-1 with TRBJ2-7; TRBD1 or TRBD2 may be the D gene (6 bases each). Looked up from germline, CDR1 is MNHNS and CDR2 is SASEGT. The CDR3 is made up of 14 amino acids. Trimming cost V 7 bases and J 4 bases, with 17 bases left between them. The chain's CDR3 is CASIRLRGVYEQYF. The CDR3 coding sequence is TGTGCCAGCATACGTTTGAGGGGGGTTTACGAGCAGTACTTC.

The CDR3 DNA reads TGTGCCAGCAGCAAGGAGGGCGGGGGGGCGTTGGATGAGCAGTTCTTC. It yields the protein CASSKEGGGALDEQFF. V and J are TRBV11-2 and TRBJ2-1; 9 bases are a match to TRBD2. The CDR3 contains 16 residues. Unmatched junction bases numbered 13, after V lost 5 bases and J lost 8 bases. Germline V CDR1 and CDR2: SGHAT, FQNNGV.

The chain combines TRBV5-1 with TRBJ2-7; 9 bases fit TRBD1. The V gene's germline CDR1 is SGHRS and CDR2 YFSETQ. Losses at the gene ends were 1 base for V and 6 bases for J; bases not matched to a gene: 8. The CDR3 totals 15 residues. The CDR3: CASSLYPGTGSEQYF. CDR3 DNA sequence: TGCGCCAGCAGCTTGTACCCCGGGACAGGGTCCGAGCAGTACTTC.

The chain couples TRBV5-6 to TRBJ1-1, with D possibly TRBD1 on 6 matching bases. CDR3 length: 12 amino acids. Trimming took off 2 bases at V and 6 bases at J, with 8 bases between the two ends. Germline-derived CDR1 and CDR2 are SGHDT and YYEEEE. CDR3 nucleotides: TGTGCCAGCAGCTTACAGGGTCCTGAAGCTTTCTTT. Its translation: CASSLQGPEAFF.